This T cell receptor beta chain was identified in a study of human T cells and chemical hapten exposure. Only a few counts were recorded for this clonotype. The sample's time point: patch test 3, about 24 weeks after DPC sensitization. The treatment is: therapeutic diphenylcyclopropenone sensitization with weekly scalp DPC. TCRdb passed the RACE reads through MiXCR, listing each CDR3 protein once. The table shows approximately 90,000 distinct CDR3 sequences, with less than 35% occurring only once. CDR1 and CDR2 (germline): MDHEN, SYDVKM. This CDR3 is 17 amino acids long. V lost 1 base, J lost 7 bases, and 12 bases stayed unmatched.

The rearrangement uses TRBV28 and TRBJ2-1; 8 nucleotides line up with TRBD1. The sample consisted of whole blood, taken in connection with sensitization to the hapten diphenylcyclopropenone (DPC). This receptor was obtained from a man aged 40-49 years with alopecia areata. Some clones in this sample may be carry-over from other donors' samples. The CDR3 region has the DNA TGTGCCAGCAGTTTATCTCAGGGGGGACAGGTCTGGAATGAGCAGTTCTTC. Protein: CASSLSQGGQVWNEQFF.